Listed below are T cell receptor beta chains from one sample, sequenced in a study of neurological immune-mediated disorders. TCRdb itself ran the 5' RACE reads through MiXCR, one entry per CDR3 protein. This table has tens of thousands of distinct CDR3 sequences, 20% to 25% appearing once. The sequencing input was PBMCs. The source is a man in his sixties with HTLV-1-associated myelopathy (HAM/TSP). Both conserved end residues are part of each CDR3. Each record gives: V gene, J gene, CDR3 length, D gene, clone size, CDR3 DNA, CDR3 protein. A D gene is named only where the DNA matches it firmly. Clone size is given for some rows only: seen once, a few or many times, or a class if the clone is expanded.

v_call: TRBV5-6
j_call: TRBJ2-1
cdr3_length: 17
d_call: TRBD2
clone_size: many
cdr3_nt: TGTGCCAGCAGCCCCGGGACTAGCGGGGTGACATACAATGAGCAGTTCTTC
cdr3_aa: CASSPGTSGVTYNEQFF

v_call: TRBV20-1
j_call: TRBJ2-6
cdr3_length: 16
d_call: -
clone_size: many
cdr3_nt: TGCAGTGCTAGAGTCAGGAACTACTCTGGGGCCAACGTCCTGACTTTC
cdr3_aa: CSARVRNYSGANVLTF

v_call: TRBV7-9
j_call: TRBJ1-2
cdr3_length: 15
d_call: TRBD1
clone_size: many
cdr3_nt: TGTGCCAGCAGCTGGTCGGACAGGGTGGACTATGGCTACACCTTC
cdr3_aa: CASSWSDRVDYGYTF

v_call: TRBV9
j_call: TRBJ2-7
cdr3_length: 20
d_call: TRBD2
clone_size: many
cdr3_nt: TGTGCCAGCAGCCAACACCAAGAGCTTGGACTAGCGGGAAGGAGCTACGAGCAGTACTTC
cdr3_aa: CASSQHQELGLAGRSYEQYF

v_call: TRBV20-1
j_call: TRBJ2-5
cdr3_length: 14
d_call: -
clone_size: once
cdr3_nt: TGCAGTGCTAGAGATCTGGCCTCCCAAGAGACCCAGTACTTC
cdr3_aa: CSARDLASQETQYF

v_call: TRBV9
j_call: TRBJ2-1
cdr3_length: 13
d_call: -
clone_size: -
cdr3_nt: TGTGCCAGCAGCGTAGGGTCGGGAGTGGAGCAGTTCTTC
cdr3_aa: CASSVGSGVEQFF

v_call: TRBV5-6
j_call: TRBJ1-4
cdr3_length: 15
d_call: -
clone_size: many
cdr3_nt: TGTGCCAGCAGCCCTAGGACGGAGACCCACGAAAAACTGTTTTTT
cdr3_aa: CASSPRTETHEKLFF

v_call: TRBV27
j_call: TRBJ2-4
cdr3_length: 15
d_call: TRBD2
clone_size: many
cdr3_nt: TGTGCCAGCAGCCCCCGGACTAGCGGGAGCGACATTCAGTACTTC
cdr3_aa: CASSPRTSGSDIQYF

v_call: TRBV13
j_call: TRBJ1-6
cdr3_length: 15
d_call: TRBD1
clone_size: many
cdr3_nt: TGTGCCAGCAGCTTAGAGGGGGCAGGCGCCCCCCGACTCCACTTT
cdr3_aa: CASSLEGAGAPRLHF

v_call: TRBV7-8
j_call: TRBJ2-6
cdr3_length: 13
d_call: -
clone_size: many
cdr3_nt: TGTGCCAGCAGCTTTTCCGGGGCCAACGTCCTGACTTTC
cdr3_aa: CASSFSGANVLTF

v_call: TRBV7-9
j_call: TRBJ2-5
cdr3_length: 17
d_call: TRBD1
clone_size: many
cdr3_nt: TGTGCCAGCAGCTTCTACAGGGGGCGAGGGTGGGGAGAGACCCAGTACTTC
cdr3_aa: CASSFYRGRGWGETQYF

v_call: TRBV5-1
j_call: TRBJ2-3
cdr3_length: 13
d_call: -
clone_size: -
cdr3_nt: TGCGCCAGTCGGACAGTAAGCACAGATACGCAGCATTTC
cdr3_aa: CASRTVSTDTQHF

v_call: TRBV5-5
j_call: TRBJ1-4
cdr3_length: 15
d_call: -
clone_size: -
cdr3_nt: TGTGCCAGCAGCTTTTCTGGACAGACTAATGAAAAACTGTTTTTT
cdr3_aa: CASSFSGQTNEKLFF

v_call: TRBV18
j_call: TRBJ1-5
cdr3_length: 15
d_call: TRBD1
clone_size: many
cdr3_nt: TGTGCCAGCTCACCCGACAGGGGTTTAAATCAGCCCCAGCATTTT
cdr3_aa: CASSPDRGLNQPQHF

v_call: TRBV7-2
j_call: TRBJ2-3
cdr3_length: 14
d_call: TRBD2
clone_size: many
cdr3_nt: TGTGCCAGCAGCTTACTAGCGGGCACAGATACGCAGTATTTT
cdr3_aa: CASSLLAGTDTQYF

v_call: TRBV5-1
j_call: TRBJ2-3
cdr3_length: 15
d_call: -
clone_size: many
cdr3_nt: TGCGCCAGCAGCCTGGGACAAACTAGCACAGATACGCAGTATTTT
cdr3_aa: CASSLGQTSTDTQYF

v_call: TRBV10-3
j_call: TRBJ2-3
cdr3_length: 14
d_call: -
clone_size: many
cdr3_nt: TGTGCCATCAGTGTGGGGGCTAGCACAGATACGCAGTATTTT
cdr3_aa: CAISVGASTDTQYF

v_call: TRBV2
j_call: TRBJ2-3
cdr3_length: 11
d_call: -
clone_size: many
cdr3_nt: TGTGCCAGCAGTGAAGAGGTAACGCAGTATTTT
cdr3_aa: CASSEEVTQYF

v_call: TRBV24-1
j_call: TRBJ2-1
cdr3_length: 13
d_call: -
clone_size: medium-sized
cdr3_nt: TGTGCCACGGATGGGGGCCACTACAATGAGCAGTTCTTC
cdr3_aa: CATDGGHYNEQFF

v_call: TRBV20-1
j_call: TRBJ1-1
cdr3_length: 18
d_call: -
clone_size: -
cdr3_nt: TGCAGTGCCGAAGGAATCAGGGGAAGACGGGTTGGGAACACTGAATCTTTCTTT
cdr3_aa: CSAEGIRGRRVGNTESFF

v_call: TRBV2
j_call: TRBJ2-2
cdr3_length: 14
d_call: -
clone_size: many
cdr3_nt: TGTGCCAGCAGTAGAGAGGTCAGCACCGGGGAGCTGTTTTTT
cdr3_aa: CASSREVSTGELFF

v_call: TRBV12-3/TRBV12-4
j_call: TRBJ2-3
cdr3_length: 16
d_call: TRBD2
clone_size: many
cdr3_nt: TGTGCCAGCAGCGAGACTAGCGGGAGGGTTGCAGATACGCAGTATTTT
cdr3_aa: CASSETSGRVADTQYF

v_call: TRBV12-3/TRBV12-4
j_call: TRBJ2-6
cdr3_length: 16
d_call: -
clone_size: few
cdr3_nt: TGTGCCAGCAGTACGTTAGGCGTCTCTGGGGCCAACGTCCTGACTTTC
cdr3_aa: CASSTLGVSGANVLTF

v_call: TRBV12-3/TRBV12-4
j_call: TRBJ2-3
cdr3_length: 11
d_call: -
clone_size: many
cdr3_nt: TGTGCCAGCAGTTCGGGAGCTCCGCAGTATTTT
cdr3_aa: CASSSGAPQYF

v_call: TRBV18
j_call: TRBJ2-7
cdr3_length: 15
d_call: -
clone_size: -
cdr3_nt: TGTGCCAGCTCACCCGTATCCGGAGGGGCCTACGAGCAGTACTTC
cdr3_aa: CASSPVSGGAYEQYF

v_call: TRBV7-8
j_call: TRBJ1-1
cdr3_length: 14
d_call: -
clone_size: many
cdr3_nt: TGTGCCAGCAGCTTAGGGGGGGTGAACACTGAAGCTTTCTTT
cdr3_aa: CASSLGGVNTEAFF

v_call: TRBV20-1
j_call: TRBJ2-2
cdr3_length: 14
d_call: -
clone_size: many
cdr3_nt: TGCAGTGCACTGAGCGGAGTCGGGACCGGGGAGCTGTTTTTT
cdr3_aa: CSALSGVGTGELFF

v_call: TRBV5-1
j_call: TRBJ1-6
cdr3_length: 16
d_call: -
clone_size: many
cdr3_nt: TGCGCCAGCAGCTCGGAGGACAGCACGAGGAATTCACCCCTCCACTTT
cdr3_aa: CASSSEDSTRNSPLHF

v_call: TRBV20-1
j_call: TRBJ1-2
cdr3_length: 15
d_call: TRBD1
clone_size: many
cdr3_nt: TGCAGTGCTACACCGGGACAGGGCCTACCCTATGGCTACACCTTC
cdr3_aa: CSATPGQGLPYGYTF

v_call: TRBV6-1
j_call: TRBJ2-3
cdr3_length: 15
d_call: TRBD2
clone_size: many
cdr3_nt: TGTGCCAGCAAGGTTTTGCGTGGGGGGGCAGATACGCAGTATTTT
cdr3_aa: CASKVLRGGADTQYF

v_call: TRBV27
j_call: TRBJ2-7
cdr3_length: 14
d_call: -
clone_size: many
cdr3_nt: TGTGCCAGCAGTCCAGCCTCAGGCGGTTACGAGCAGTACTTC
cdr3_aa: CASSPASGGYEQYF

v_call: TRBV6-5
j_call: TRBJ2-3
cdr3_length: 17
d_call: -
clone_size: many
cdr3_nt: TGTGCCAGCACTCCTTTCGCTCAGGCAGTTAGCACAGATACGCAGTATTTT
cdr3_aa: CASTPFAQAVSTDTQYF

v_call: TRBV5-6
j_call: TRBJ1-5
cdr3_length: 15
d_call: -
clone_size: -
cdr3_nt: TGTGCCAGCAGCTTGCTGGGTTATAGCAATCAGCCCCAGCATTTT
cdr3_aa: CASSLLGYSNQPQHF

v_call: TRBV2
j_call: TRBJ1-4
cdr3_length: 13
d_call: -
clone_size: many
cdr3_nt: TGTGCCAGCAGTGAAGCAGGGAATAAAAAACTGTTTTTT
cdr3_aa: CASSEAGNKKLFF

v_call: TRBV12-5
j_call: TRBJ1-2
cdr3_length: 15
d_call: -
clone_size: many
cdr3_nt: TGTGCTAGTGGTTTGTGGGAAAGGAGGAACTATGGCTACACCTTC
cdr3_aa: CASGLWERRNYGYTF

v_call: TRBV25-1
j_call: TRBJ1-4
cdr3_length: 14
d_call: -
clone_size: many
cdr3_nt: TGTGCCAGCAGTCGAGGAGGGGGGAATGAAAAACTGTTTTTT
cdr3_aa: CASSRGGGNEKLFF

v_call: TRBV7-9
j_call: TRBJ2-3
cdr3_length: 14
d_call: TRBD2
clone_size: many
cdr3_nt: TGTGCCAGCAGCCTAGCGGGGAGCACAGATACGCAGTATTTT
cdr3_aa: CASSLAGSTDTQYF

v_call: TRBV29-1
j_call: TRBJ1-1
cdr3_length: 14
d_call: TRBD1
clone_size: many
cdr3_nt: TGCAGCGTTGAGCTCAGGGGGTCGGTCACTGAAGCTTTCTTT
cdr3_aa: CSVELRGSVTEAFF

v_call: TRBV7-6
j_call: TRBJ2-7
cdr3_length: 15
d_call: TRBD2
clone_size: many
cdr3_nt: TGTGCCAGCAGCTCATTAGCGGGAGTCTCCTACGAGCAGTACTTC
cdr3_aa: CASSSLAGVSYEQYF

v_call: TRBV29-1
j_call: TRBJ2-7
cdr3_length: 14
d_call: TRBD1
clone_size: many
cdr3_nt: TGCAGCGTCCAACCTCGACAGGGGAACTACGAGCAGTACTTC
cdr3_aa: CSVQPRQGNYEQYF

v_call: TRBV10-3
j_call: TRBJ2-7
cdr3_length: 18
d_call: TRBD2
clone_size: -
cdr3_nt: TGTGCCATCAGTGAGTCGCCGACTAGCGGGGTTAGCTCCTACGAGCAGTACTTC
cdr3_aa: CAISESPTSGVSSYEQYF

v_call: TRBV3-1
j_call: TRBJ2-3
cdr3_length: 12
d_call: -
clone_size: few
cdr3_nt: TGTGCCAGCGGAGGAAGGGGAGATACGCAGTATTTT
cdr3_aa: CASGGRGDTQYF

v_call: TRBV6-5
j_call: TRBJ2-4
cdr3_length: 18
d_call: -
clone_size: many
cdr3_nt: TGTGCCAGCAGTTACTATCCGACAGGACCTGCCGCCAAAAACATTCAGTACTTC
cdr3_aa: CASSYYPTGPAAKNIQYF

v_call: TRBV20-1
j_call: TRBJ2-7
cdr3_length: 11
d_call: -
clone_size: -
cdr3_nt: TGCAGTGCTAGAGACAGCTACGAGCAGTACTTC
cdr3_aa: CSARDSYEQYF

v_call: TRBV15
j_call: TRBJ2-7
cdr3_length: 13
d_call: -
clone_size: many
cdr3_nt: TGTGCCACCAGCAGTGATGCATTACGCCAGCAGTACTTC
cdr3_aa: CATSSDALRQQYF

v_call: TRBV25-1
j_call: TRBJ2-7
cdr3_length: 13
d_call: -
clone_size: -
cdr3_nt: TGTGCCAGCAGTGAAATGAACCGCCACGTGCAGTACTTC
cdr3_aa: CASSEMNRHVQYF

v_call: TRBV5-1
j_call: TRBJ1-1
cdr3_length: 14
d_call: -
clone_size: -
cdr3_nt: TGCGACAGCAGCTTGATGGCTACAAACACTGAAGCTTTCTTT
cdr3_aa: CDSSLMATNTEAFF

v_call: TRBV5-1
j_call: TRBJ1-1
cdr3_length: 15
d_call: -
clone_size: many
cdr3_nt: TGCGCCAGCAGGCCCGGCACAGGGACATTCACTGAAGCTTTCTTT
cdr3_aa: CASRPGTGTFTEAFF

v_call: TRBV12-3/TRBV12-4
j_call: TRBJ2-7
cdr3_length: 16
d_call: TRBD2
clone_size: many
cdr3_nt: TGTGCCAGCAGCCCCGGGGAACGGGAGGGGTCCTACGAGCAGTACTTC
cdr3_aa: CASSPGEREGSYEQYF

v_call: TRBV5-1
j_call: TRBJ2-4
cdr3_length: 16
d_call: -
clone_size: many
cdr3_nt: TGCGCCAGCAGCATGGGACTGAGACTAGCCAAAAACATTCAGTACTTC
cdr3_aa: CASSMGLRLAKNIQYF

v_call: TRBV2
j_call: TRBJ1-5
cdr3_length: 12
d_call: -
clone_size: many
cdr3_nt: TGTGCCAGCAGTGGAGGGGATCAGCCCCAGCATTTT
cdr3_aa: CASSGGDQPQHF

v_call: TRBV9
j_call: TRBJ2-7
cdr3_length: 15
d_call: -
clone_size: many
cdr3_nt: TGTGCCAGCAGCGTAGGAATAGCGGCCTCCTACGAGCAGTACTTC
cdr3_aa: CASSVGIAASYEQYF

v_call: TRBV5-1
j_call: TRBJ2-7
cdr3_length: 13
d_call: -
clone_size: many
cdr3_nt: TGCGCCAGCAGCCTGGACGGCGGGCTCGAGCAGTACTTC
cdr3_aa: CASSLDGGLEQYF